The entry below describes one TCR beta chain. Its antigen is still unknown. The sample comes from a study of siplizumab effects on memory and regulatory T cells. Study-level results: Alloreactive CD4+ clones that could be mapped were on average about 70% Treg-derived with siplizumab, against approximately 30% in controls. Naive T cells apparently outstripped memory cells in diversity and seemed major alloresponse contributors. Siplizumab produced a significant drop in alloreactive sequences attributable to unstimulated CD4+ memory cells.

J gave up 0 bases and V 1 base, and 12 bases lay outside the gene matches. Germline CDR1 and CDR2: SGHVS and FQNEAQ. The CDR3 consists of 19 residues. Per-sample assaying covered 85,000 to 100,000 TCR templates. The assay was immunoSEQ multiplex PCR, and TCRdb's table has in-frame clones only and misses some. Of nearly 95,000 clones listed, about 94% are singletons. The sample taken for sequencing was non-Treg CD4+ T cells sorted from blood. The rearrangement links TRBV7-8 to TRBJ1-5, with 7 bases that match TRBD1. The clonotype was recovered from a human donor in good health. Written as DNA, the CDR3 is TGTGCCAGCAGCTTAGGGTGGGCAGGGGGTTCATATAGCAATCAGCCCCAGCATTTT. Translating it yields CASSLGWAGGSYSNQPQHF.